Sequencing of this T cell receptor beta chain was carried out in a study of blood T cell repertoires in COVID-19. Study background: Specimens from acute and convalescent COVID-19 originated in the United States, Italy and Spain. In each case, the material was cDNA or gDNA derived from T cells, B-cell-depleted T cells, or PBMCs.

The CDR3 has 18 amino acids. With 2 bases removed from V and 0 bases from J, the gap between germline ends came to 14 bases. CDR1 and CDR2 from the germline V gene are MNHNS and SASEGT. Original processing methods: Nucleated cell counts were estimated from reference gene primer amplification. Profiled with immunoSEQ multiplex PCR; TCRdb holds only in-frame clones, not every one. The DNA gave D and trimming, while V, J and clone size come from that table. Of 130,000 to 150,000 clones in the sample, about 90% were seen once. The J gene is TRBJ1-6, the V gene TRBV6-1; D perhaps matches TRBD1 (5 bases). Material for sequencing was peripheral blood. The TCR was taken from a man between 50 and 59 years old with active or convalescent COVID-19. The CDR3 reads CASSESRQSSSYNSPLHF. The CDR3 nucleotides are TGTGCCAGCAGTGAAAGTCGACAGAGCAGCTCCTATAATTCACCCCTCCACTTT.